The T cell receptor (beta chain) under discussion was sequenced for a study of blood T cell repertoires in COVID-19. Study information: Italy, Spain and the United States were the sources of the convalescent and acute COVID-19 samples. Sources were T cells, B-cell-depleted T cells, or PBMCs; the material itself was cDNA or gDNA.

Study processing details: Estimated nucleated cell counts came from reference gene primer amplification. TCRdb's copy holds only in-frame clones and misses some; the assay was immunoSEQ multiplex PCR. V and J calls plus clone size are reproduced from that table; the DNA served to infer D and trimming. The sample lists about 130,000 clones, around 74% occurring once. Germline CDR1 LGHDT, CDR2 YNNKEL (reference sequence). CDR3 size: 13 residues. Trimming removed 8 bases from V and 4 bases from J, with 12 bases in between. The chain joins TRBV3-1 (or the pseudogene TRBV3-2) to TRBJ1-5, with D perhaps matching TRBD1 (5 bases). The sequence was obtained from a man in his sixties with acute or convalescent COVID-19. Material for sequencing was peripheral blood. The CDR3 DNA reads TGTGCCAGCTCCGGGGGAAAAAATCAGCCCCAGCATTTT. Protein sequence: CASSGGKNQPQHF.